Shown below are 3 T cell receptor beta chains from a single sample sequenced in a study of T cell repertoires in cytomegalovirus infection. TCRdb re-derived calls from the reads in MiXCR, one entry per CDR3 protein. This table holds tens of thousands of distinct CDR3 sequences, 20% to 25% found once. The antigens for these receptors are not known. This sample comprised CD8+ T cells from cultured PBMCs, obtained from culture after CMV antigen stimulation. The receptors come from a human donor in good health (CMV status not recorded). Some clones in this sample may be carry-over from other donors' samples.

The CDR3 is CASSLVHSEQFF. DNA for the CDR3: TGTGCCAGCAGTTTAGTTCACAGTGAGCAGTTCTTC. The chain carries TRBV12-3 or TRBV12-4 and TRBJ2-1, with D unclear. This CDR3 has 12 amino acids. The V and J ends lost 1 base and 9 bases respectively, with 7 bases between them.

The chain couples TRBV7-3 to TRBJ2-3; 7 nucleotides agree with TRBD2. The J segment lost 5 bases and the V segment lost 5 bases, leaving 7 bases of the junction unmatched. There are 14 residues in the CDR3. Germline CDR1 SGHTA, CDR2 FQGTGA. The CDR3, as DNA: TGTGCCAGCAGCCCAGGCGGGGGTGGAGATACGCAGTATTTT. It codes for CASSPGGGGDTQYF.

This clonotype has only a few counts. The genes are TRBV7-2 and TRBJ2-1, with TRBD2 matching 11 bases. The length of the CDR3 is 18 residues. From germline, CDR1 is SGHTA and CDR2 FQGNSA. The ends lost 0 bases at V and 3 bases at J; junction bases unmatched: 7. The CDR3 sequence is CASSLARAGTSGYNEQFF. The CDR3 coding sequence is TGTGCCAGCAGCTTAGCGAGGGCTGGGACTAGCGGCTACAATGAGCAGTTCTTC.